The clone carrying this T cell receptor (beta chain) was detected ten times or more. Its antigen is still unknown. The CDR3 loop spans 17 amino acids. Trimming left V 4 bases short and J 2 bases short, with 20 bases between. Germline CDR1 reads SGHDN; CDR2 reads FVKESK. The data derive from a study of early T cells in non-severe SARS-CoV-2 infection. Study conclusions and caveats: Private and CD4 specificities were missed by VDJdb matching, which favored anti-spike CD8 responses.

Separate cDNA molecules each had unique molecular identifiers attached to them. Each CDR3 protein gets one entry after TCRdb re-called the 5' RACE reads with MiXCR. The sample lists about 64,000 distinct CDR3 sequences; over 4.5% were seen once. The sequencing input was whole blood. The chain couples TRBV14 to TRBJ1-2, with unresolved D. The receptor's source is an adult who was a healthcare worker with PCR-confirmed SARS-CoV-2 infection or an uninfected control (not recorded which). CDR3 DNA: TGTGCCAGCAGCCCCCCTGCCGGGCCCGGGGTAAACTATGGCTACACCTTC. This codes for CASSPPAGPGVNYGYTF.